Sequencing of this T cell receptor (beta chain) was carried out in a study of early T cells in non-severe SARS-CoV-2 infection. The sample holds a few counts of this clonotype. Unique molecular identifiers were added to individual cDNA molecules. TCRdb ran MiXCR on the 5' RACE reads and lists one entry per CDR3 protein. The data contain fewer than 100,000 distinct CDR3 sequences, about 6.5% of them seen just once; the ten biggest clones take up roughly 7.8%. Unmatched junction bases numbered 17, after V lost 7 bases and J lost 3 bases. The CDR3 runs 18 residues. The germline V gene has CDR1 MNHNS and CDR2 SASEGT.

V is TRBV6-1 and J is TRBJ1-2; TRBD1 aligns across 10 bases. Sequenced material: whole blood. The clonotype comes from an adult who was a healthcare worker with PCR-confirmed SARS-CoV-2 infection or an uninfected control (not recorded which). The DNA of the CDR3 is TGTGCCAGCATCAAAACTCCCACCGGGACAGGGGTTTACTATGGCTACACCTTC. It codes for CASIKTPTGTGVYYGYTF.